The entry that follows covers one T cell receptor (beta chain) sequence. This clonotype was seen only a few times. The clone's antigen remains unknown. Within one base of it there is no much larger clone, and no base qualities were kept. This record comes from a study of T-cell memory formation after mild COVID-19 (TCRdb year 2021). Study-wide context: Most TCR sequence clusters were specific to one of the two donors. Longitudinal TCRalpha and TCRbeta repertoire sequencing tracked T-cell clones expanding and contracting after mild COVID-19 in a couple of donors. Two young, previously healthy adult volunteers made up the cohort, one male and one female. The study at large found these results: Some responding clones were detected in pre-infection memory, which suggested that pre-existing cross-reactive memory T cells had joined the SARS-CoV-2 response. Balanced CD4/CD8 phenotypes were observed for clones contracting from day 15 to 85, whereas a bias towards CD4+ was observed for a second wave of clones expanding from day 15 to 37. Only a couple of mild cases were covered in the study, and larger cohorts including severe cases with pre-infection samples were considered necessary. Whether the second-wave clones peaking on day 37 were SARS-CoV-2 specific was not confirmed. Contracting CD4+ clones were located mainly in the CM and EM memory subsets, whereas CD8+ clones were found to be enriched in EMRA.

Ficoll-Paque density gradient centrifugation was the method used to isolate PBMCs. The reads were generated on an Illumina NovaSeq 6000. TCRalpha and TCRbeta cDNA libraries were constructed by 5'RACE with constant-segment primers, with sample barcodes and unique molecular identifiers being introduced. Trizol reagent was used to extract RNA from every sample. Libraries were amplified in two PCR steps, with a second sample barcode and Illumina TruSeq adapters added in the second step. Sequencing of the libraries was done on an Illumina NovaSeq, producing 2 x 150 bp paired-end reads. Under the source paper's analysis protocol: Reads were demultiplexed and collapsed into UMI-guided consensus sequences with migec v1.2.7. With mixcr v2.1.11, UMI consensuses were aligned to TRA and TRB V and J templates and assembled into clonotypes. A clonotype was counted as expanded or contracted only when both edgeR and NoisET called the clonotype significant, with the noise models trained on biological replicates. For edgeR calls, the thresholds were a false discovery rate-adjusted p below 0.01 and a log2 fold-change of 1. As an exploratory analysis of dynamics, PCA with hierarchical clustering was applied to max-normalized trajectories of the 1000 most abundant clonotypes. Separately sequenced CD4+ and CD8+ repertoires were used to assign the CD4 or CD8 phenotype of responding clones. TCRdb itself trimmed the public reads at Q25 with fastp, ran MiXCR and retained productive beta chains. When rows share a CDR3 protein, they turn into one entry using the most common DNA and genes. The V and J calls were determined by TCRdb, not by the authors. The sample data list 300,000 to 400,000 distinct CDR3 sequences, and approximately 15% of these were observed just once. 22% of the sample comes from the top ten.

The CDR3, cysteine through phenylalanine, is 13 amino acids long. CDR3 DNA is the only sequence kept; it has 39 bases, read in frame from the first base. CDR1 is given as ENHRY and CDR2 as SYGVKD, both from the germline V gene. V was cut back by 4 bases and J by 2 bases, leaving a gap of 8 bases between them. The chain was built from TRBV10-3 and TRBJ1-2, with no reliable assignment of the D segment. The sequencing input was PBMCs or a T cell subset sorted from them (not recorded which). This clonotype was sampled from a man aged 18 to 29 who had mild COVID-19 (a few samples of this study predate the infection). The sample titles of this study are shuffled in the database, so cell type and time point are left out; the donor was told from shared clones. At the DNA level, the sequence is TGTGCCATCAGTGCCCCAGCAAACTATGGCTACACCTTC. This is translated as CAISAPANYGYTF.